Listed below are T cell receptor beta chains from one sample, sequenced in a study of cytomegalovirus exposure and HLA in healthy donors. Sequenced by immunoSEQ multiplex PCR; TCRdb stores in-frame clones only, minus some. Among around 190,000 clones listed, around 88% were seen once. Sample: PBMCs. Receptors originate from a woman aged 18 to 35 in good health and CMV-seronegative. CDR3s include the opening cysteine and the closing phenylalanine or tryptophan. D genes are given only for firm matches. The size field is filled for only some rows; it gives once, few, many or a size class.

V,J,size,D,length,CDR3,DNA
TRBV4-2,TRBJ2-7,.,.,18,CASSQDIPGDTIVYEQYF,TGTGCCAGCAGCCAAGATATTCCCGGGGACACAATTGTATACGAGCAGTACTTC
TRBV5-8,TRBJ1-6,.,.,15,CASSLRTGGKSPLHF,TGTGCCAGCAGCTTGCGCACAGGAGGGAAATCACCCCTCCACTTT
TRBV5-1,TRBJ2-5,once,TRBD1,14,CASSLRDRRETQYF,TGCGCCAGCAGCTTAAGGGACAGAAGAGAGACCCAGTACTTC
TRBV20-1,TRBJ1-1,.,.,11,CSARVTEEAFF,TGCAGTGCTAGAGTTACGGAGGAAGCTTTCTTT
TRBV4-1,TRBJ1-5,.,TRBD1,19,CASSPAAGQAPNSNQPQHF,TGCGCCAGCAGCCCCGCGGCGGGACAGGCTCCAAATAGCAATCAGCCCCAGCATTTT
TRBV25-1,TRBJ1-1,.,.,13,CATLPGYGTEAFF,TGTGCCACACTCCCAGGGTATGGCACTGAAGCTTTCTTT
TRBV5-4,TRBJ1-2,.,.,13,CASSLTAENGYTF,TGTGCCAGCAGCTTAACCGCGGAGAATGGCTACACCTTC
TRBV5-4,TRBJ2-7,.,TRBD2,20,CASSLLPRGLAGGRTYEQYF,TGTGCCAGCAGCTTGTTACCAAGGGGACTAGCGGGGGGAAGGACCTACGAGCAGTACTTC
TRBV11-2,TRBJ2-3,.,.,12,CASHTTRDTQYF,TGTGCCAGCCACACAACCAGGGATACGCAGTATTTT
TRBV6-1,TRBJ1-1,.,.,15,CASSEQVTPNTEAFF,TGTGCCAGCAGTGAGCAAGTGACACCGAACACTGAAGCTTTCTTT
TRBV7-2,TRBJ2-7,once,TRBD2,17,CASSLVGRQGGSYEQYF,TGTGCCAGCAGCTTAGTTGGGAGGCAGGGAGGGTCCTACGAGCAGTACTTC
TRBV30,TRBJ2-5,.,.,16,CAWSRGTGSRRETQYF,TGTGCCTGGAGCCGCGGGACGGGGTCGAGGAGGGAGACCCAGTACTTC
TRBV2,TRBJ1-1,.,TRBD1,15,CASSEQGTGYTEAFF,TGTGCCAGCAGTGAACAAGGGACAGGGTACACTGAAGCTTTCTTT
TRBV11-2,TRBJ2-1,.,TRBD2,16,CASSDRTSGRDNEQFF,TGTGCCAGCAGCGACCGGACTAGCGGACGGGACAATGAGCAGTTCTTC
TRBV5-4,TRBJ2-4,.,TRBD1,17,CASSLGGTGYNKNIQYF,TGTGCCAGCAGCTTGGGTGGGACAGGGTATAACAAAAACATTCAGTACTTC
TRBV5-1,TRBJ2-1,.,TRBD2,15,CASSLAAGLGNEQFF,TGCGCCAGCAGCTTGGCAGCGGGATTGGGGAATGAGCAGTTCTTC
TRBV19,TRBJ2-1,once,TRBD2,14,CASKGLAGGYEQFF,TGTGCCAGTAAGGGACTAGCGGGGGGTTATGAGCAGTTCTTC